This entry lists 8 T cell receptor beta chains sequenced from one sample in a study of T cells in Graves' hyperthyroidism and ophthalmopathy. Amplified TCR beta CDR3 regions came from RNA transcripts. The TCR CDR3 first-round RT-PCR relied on the HTBI primer set. TCRdb fed the multiplex PCR reads into MiXCR, producing one record per CDR3 protein. The repertoire has under 450,000 distinct CDR3 sequences, 15% to 18% of them found once; the top ten carry 14%. The sequenced sample consisted of blood. The receptors stem from a woman aged 18 to 35 with Graves' hyperthyroidism.

There are many counts of this clonotype. The gene calls are TRBV6-1 and TRBJ2-7, with 10 bases lining up with TRBD2. The ends lost 9 bases at V and 3 bases at J; junction bases unmatched: 8. This CDR3 is built from 14 residues. Germline CDR1 reads MNHNS; CDR2 reads SASEGT. The CDR3 reads CASGLAGEYYEQYF. CDR3 nucleotide sequence: TGTGCCAGTGGGCTAGCGGGAGAGTACTACGAGCAGTACTTC.

This clonotype was recorded a few times. The CDR3 nucleotides read TGCAGCGCCGAGACAGGGATTGAAGCTTTCTTT. Amino acids: CSAETGIEAFF. This chain joins TRBV29-1 and TRBJ1-1; 7 bases match TRBD1. CDR1 is SQVTM and CDR2 is ANQGSEA in the germline V gene. This CDR3 is built from 11 residues. J lost 7 bases, V lost 7 bases, and 6 bases had no gene match.

In this sample, this clonotype turned up once. The rearrangement joins TRBV29-1 to TRBJ2-1; 11 nucleotides align to TRBD2. CDR3 length: 18 residues. Germline CDR1 SQVTM, CDR2 ANQGSEA. After removal of 4 bases from V and 9 bases from J, the junction contained 20 bases not matched to a gene. Here the CDR3 reads CSVVDRGLVAGGFGEQFF. The CDR3 nucleotides are TGCAGCGTTGTGGACAGGGGATTGGTAGCGGGAGGGTTTGGTGAGCAGTTCTTC.

This chain joins TRBV6-5 and TRBJ1-2; D not resolved. V shed 2 bases and J shed 2 bases, with 3 bases lying between them. The germline V gene has CDR1 MNHEY and CDR2 SVGAGI. CDR3 length: 12 amino acids. DNA of the CDR3: TGTGCCAGCAGTTACGGCAACTATGGCTACACCTTC. Protein: CASSYGNYGYTF.

This clonotype has a handful of counts. V is TRBV12-3 or TRBV12-4 and J is TRBJ2-1; D ambiguous. V was pared by 3 bases and J by 0 bases, with 9 bases between. The CDR3 covers 15 residues. The CDR3 nucleotides read TGTGCCAGCAGTTTTACAATACCCTCCTACAATGAGCAGTTCTTC. As protein: CASSFTIPSYNEQFF.

This clonotype was picked up a small number of times. This chain uses TRBV29-1 with TRBJ2-7; D might be TRBD1 or TRBD2, each matching 5 bases. The CDR3 is 12 amino acids. CDR1 and CDR2 from the germline V gene are SQVTM and ANQGSEA. V shed 6 bases and J shed 5 bases, with 14 bases lying between them. CDR3 nucleotides: TGCAGCGTGGGACGGCTAGGCGACGAGCAGTACTTC. This codes for CSVGRLGDEQYF.

This clonotype was seen repeatedly, ten times or more. The CDR3 nucleotides read TGTGCCAGCAGTGAAGCCTCAGGGGCACCAGGTTCCGGCACCGGGGAGCTGTTTTTT. It translates to CASSEASGAPGSGTGELFF. The gene calls are TRBV2 and TRBJ2-2; a weak D match, TRBD1 (6 bases). CDR1 and CDR2 from the germline V gene are SNHLY and FYNNEI. This CDR3 has 19 residues. Trimming took 0 bases from V and 4 from J, leaving 21 bases between them.

This clonotype was recorded many times. The genes are TRBV18 and TRBJ1-1; no clear D. V was shortened by 1 base and J by 0 bases, with 9 bases between the two germline ends. The CDR3 runs to 15 residues. Germline V gene sequence: CDR1 KGHSH, CDR2 LQKENI. The CDR3: CASSPRAGMNTEAFF. DNA of the CDR3: TGTGCCAGCTCACCACGAGCAGGAATGAACACTGAAGCTTTCTTT.